This passage covers 28 T cell receptor beta chains from one sample sequenced in a study of T-cell memory formation after mild COVID-19. TCRdb redid the calling of the 5' RACE reads with MiXCR, one entry per CDR3 protein. The sample has roughly 130,000 distinct CDR3 sequences; approximately 5.9% are singletons. What was sequenced was PBMCs or a T cell subset sorted from them (not recorded which). These receptors all come from an adult woman who had mild COVID-19 (a few samples of this study predate the infection). Cell type and time point are not known.

This clonotype has only a few counts. J is TRBJ2-7 and V is TRBV6-6; TRBD1 aligns across 11 bases. The CDR3 is 16 amino acids. V lost 8 bases and J lost 1; bases outside the gene matches: 10. Germline assignment: CDR1 MNHNY and CDR2 SVGAGI (reference sequence). CDR3 residues: CASRDRGTQSSYEQYF. The CDR3 bases are TGTGCCAGCCGGGACAGGGGGACACAAAGTTCCTACGAGCAGTACTTC.

This clonotype was observed at least ten times. The gene calls are TRBV15 and TRBJ2-5; tentative D call: TRBD2 (5 bases). The CDR3 extends over 14 amino acids. Trimming left V 4 bases short and J 9 bases short, with 18 bases between. The V gene's germline CDR1 is LNHNV and CDR2 YYDKDF (reference sequence). In DNA form, the CDR3 reads TGTGCCACCAGCATGTCGGACTCCTCCCTGGCCCAGTACTTC. Amino acid sequence: CATSMSDSSLAQYF.

This sequence joins TRBV20-1 and TRBJ1-6, with D perhaps matching TRBD1 (6 bases). This CDR3 is 15 amino acids long. Looked up from germline, CDR1 is DFQATT and CDR2 is SNEGSKA (reference sequence). The V and J ends lost 3 bases and 5 bases respectively, with 14 bases between them. In nucleotides, the CDR3 is TGCAGTGCTAGGAGACAGGCGGTAAATAATTCACCCCTCCACTTT. Its translation is CSARRQAVNNSPLHF.

This clonotype has at least ten counts. The V and J genes are TRBV12-3 or TRBV12-4 and TRBJ2-3; D call uncertain. V was cut by 2 bases and J by 4 bases, with 7 bases left in between. The CDR3 spans 13 residues. CDR3 residues: CASSLRRPDTQYF. The CDR3 DNA reads as TGTGCCAGCAGTTTAAGGCGCCCAGATACGCAGTATTTT.

This clonotype was observed a few times. The J gene is TRBJ2-3, the V gene TRBV2; D might be TRBD1 (5 bases). CDR1 SNHLY and CDR2 FYNNEI come from the germline V gene. Trimming removed 6 bases at V and 1 base at J, with 11 bases between. This CDR3 region has 14 residues. CDR3 amino acids: CASRRTPGTDTQYF. The CDR3 DNA sequence: TGTGCCAGCAGGCGGACACCCGGCACAGATACGCAGTATTTT.

The CDR3 coding sequence is TGTGCCAGCAGTCGCAACAGGAGGGGTCCCGGGGAGCTGTTTTTT. Translation: CASSRNRRGPGELFF. This chain links TRBV6-1 with TRBJ2-2; D is possibly TRBD2 (6 bases). Germline CDR1 MNHNS, CDR2 SASEGT. This CDR3 contains 15 residues. V was cut by 5 bases and J by 6 bases, with 16 bases left in between.

This clonotype was picked up many times. The J gene is TRBJ2-1, the V gene TRBV25-1, with TRBD1 as a possible D gene (6 bases). Per germline, CDR1 MGHDK and CDR2 SYGVNS. Trimming stripped 4 bases from V and 7 bases from J, with 14 bases between. The CDR3 spans 14 residues. The CDR3 protein is CASSGVTGANEQFF. CDR3 bases: TGTGCCAGCAGTGGTGTGACAGGAGCTAATGAGCAGTTCTTC. Looking up the rest from reference TRBV25-1 and TRBJ2-1 gives the full variable domain: EADIYQTPRYLVIGTGKKITLECSQTMGHDKMYWYQQDPGMELHLIHYSYGVNSTEKGDLSSESTVSRIRTEHFPLTLESARPSHTSQYLCASSGVTGANEQFFGPGTRLTVL.

In its sample, this clonotype was seen a few times. The chain is built from TRBV7-9 and TRBJ2-1, with 7 positions matching TRBD2. The CDR3 has 16 residues. The germline CDR1 and CDR2 sequences are SEHNR and FQNEAQ (reference sequence). The V segment lost 5 bases and the J segment 0 bases; nucleotides outside the gene matches: 7. The CDR3, as DNA: TGTGCCAGCAGCATAGAGCGGGGCCCCTCCTACAATGAGCAGTTCTTC. It codes for CASSIERGPSYNEQFF.

The chain links TRBV7-2 to TRBJ1-5; possible D gene TRBD1, 5 bases. V was pared by 5 bases and J by 0 bases, with 11 bases between. This CDR3 has 15 residues. Germline values: CDR1 SGHTA, CDR2 FQGNSA. The CDR3 sequence is CASSPDGHSNQPQHF. DNA of the CDR3: TGTGCCAGCAGCCCGGACGGACATAGCAATCAGCCCCAGCATTTT.

This clonotype has more than one count but fewer than ten. The gene calls are TRBV12-3 or TRBV12-4 and TRBJ2-1, with D perhaps matching TRBD1 (5 bases). This CDR3 has 12 residues. V shed 5 bases and J shed 7 bases, with 9 bases lying between them. CDR3 DNA: TGTGCCAGCAGTCTAGGGGCTAATGAGCAGTTCTTC. Translated: CASSLGANEQFF.

This clonotype was recorded a few times. The chain couples TRBV5-5 to TRBJ1-1; D remains unclear. The germline V gene has CDR1 SGHKS and CDR2 YYEKEE (reference sequence). The CDR3 consists of 15 residues. The V end lost 0 bases, the J end lost 1 base, and 10 bases lay between the germline ends. CDR3 in amino acids: CASSLEGQANTEAFF. CDR3 bases: TGTGCCAGCAGCTTGGAGGGTCAAGCGAACACTGAAGCTTTCTTT.

The genes are TRBV9 and TRBJ1-1; the D is unclear. Between the trimmed V and J ends, which lost 4 bases and 10 bases, there was a span of 17 bases. This CDR3 is 13 amino acids long. Germline CDR1 reads SGDLS; CDR2 reads YYNGEE. Written as DNA, the CDR3 is TGTGCCAGCAGCCCACAGACATGGGCGGGAGCTTTCTTT. Its protein product is CASSPQTWAGAFF.

This clonotype was observed at least ten times. The gene calls are TRBV7-9 and TRBJ2-2; D not certain. Germline V lookup: CDR1 SEHNR, CDR2 FQNEAQ (reference sequence). Trimming stripped 1 base from V and 5 bases from J, with 11 bases between. This CDR3 spans 15 amino acids. The CDR3 spells CASSLDLVETGELFF. The CDR3, as DNA: TGTGCCAGCAGCTTAGATCTTGTGGAGACCGGGGAGCTGTTTTTT.

The CDR3 DNA is TGCAGCGTTGAATACAGGGGAGGCGGCTACACCTTC. This sequence encodes CSVEYRGGGYTF. The V and J genes are TRBV29-1 and TRBJ1-2; TRBD1 matches 7 bases. V was clipped by 2 bases and J by 8 bases; unmatched bases: 5. Germline assignment: CDR1 SQVTM and CDR2 ANQGSEA. The CDR3 has 12 amino acids.

The V and J genes are TRBV5-1 and TRBJ2-3; no clear D. Germline values: CDR1 SGHRS, CDR2 YFSETQ. The CDR3 is made up of 15 amino acids. V shed 4 bases and J shed 5 bases, with 17 bases lying between them. The CDR3, as DNA: TGCGCCAGCAGCGGGCACCTGCAACGGAGAGATACGCAGTATTTT. Protein: CASSGHLQRRDTQYF. Variable domain in full (rest from reference TRBV5-1 and TRBJ2-3): KAGVTQTPRYLIKTRGQQVTLSCSPISGHRSVSWYQQTPGQGLQFLFEYFSETQRNKGNFPGRFSGRQFSNSRSEMNVSTLELGDSALYLCASSGHLQRRDTQYFGPGTRLTVL.

This sequence joins TRBV20-1 and TRBJ2-7; D possibly corresponds to TRBD1 (5 bases). Germline CDR1 reads DFQATT; CDR2 reads SNEGSKA (reference sequence). The CDR3 is 15 residues long. V lost 3 bases, J lost 5 bases, and 20 bases lay in between. In DNA form, the CDR3 reads TGCAGTGCTAGTGACCCCCACCGCAGGGTGCACGAGCAGTACTTC. Translating it yields CSASDPHRRVHEQYF.

This clonotype has just a few counts. This rearrangement joins TRBV27 to TRBJ2-2; D is undetermined. Germline CDR1 and CDR2: MNHEY and SMNVEV (reference sequence). This CDR3 is built from 14 residues. V lost 7 bases to trimming and J lost 1 base, with 10 bases between them. In DNA, the CDR3 is TGTGCCAGCAAAAATCCGGGGAACACCGGGGAGCTGTTTTTT. It is translated as CASKNPGNTGELFF.

This clonotype has at least ten counts. The gene calls are TRBV4-2 and TRBJ2-5; 7 positions match TRBD1. Germline V gene data show CDR1 as LGHNA and CDR2 as YNFKEQ. The CDR3 loop spans 17 amino acids. V was pared by 0 bases and J by 5 bases, with 12 bases of the junction left unmatched. CDR3 sequence: CASSQDTTRLRGETQYF. The DNA of the CDR3 is TGTGCCAGCAGCCAAGATACCACTAGACTCAGGGGGGAGACCCAGTACTTC.

This clonotype was seen only a few times. The rearrangement links TRBV29-1 to TRBJ2-1; 8 bases agree with TRBD2. Germline CDR1 reads SQVTM; CDR2 reads ANQGSEA. The J segment lost 2 bases and the V segment lost 6 bases, leaving 3 bases of the junction unmatched. CDR3 length: 13 residues. The CDR3: CSVLREAYNEQFF. The DNA for the CDR3 is TGCAGCGTCTTGCGGGAGGCCTACAATGAGCAGTTCTTC.

This clonotype was found many times. The genes are TRBV5-1 and TRBJ2-3, with TRBD2 matching over 7 bases. The CDR3 sequence is 15 residues long. The ends lost 5 bases at V and 4 bases at J; junction bases unmatched: 10. Germline V CDR1 and CDR2: SGHRS, YFSETQ. In DNA form, the CDR3 reads TGCGCCAGCAGACCTAGCGGCGTTACCCCAGATACGCAGTATTTT. Translated: CASRPSGVTPDTQYF.

This clonotype was seen more than once but under ten times. This rearrangement joins TRBV3-1 to TRBJ2-7; TRBD2 aligns across 14 bases. The J segment lost 6 bases and the V segment lost 4 bases, leaving 2 bases of the junction unmatched. This CDR3 is built from 14 residues. CDR1 LGHDT and CDR2 YNNKEL come from the germline V gene (reference sequence). The CDR3 spells CASSRGLAGGEQYF. Here the CDR3 DNA reads TGTGCCAGCAGCCGAGGACTAGCGGGAGGCGAGCAGTACTTC.

The chain recombines TRBV12-3 or TRBV12-4 with TRBJ2-1, with D perhaps TRBD1 (5 bases). The CDR3 is 16 amino acids. Trimming left V 0 bases short and J 1 base short, with 10 bases between. CDR3 in amino acids: CASSLALGRSYNEQFF. The CDR3 DNA follows: TGTGCCAGCAGTTTAGCGCTGGGGCGGTCCTACAATGAGCAGTTCTTC.

This clonotype was detected a few times. V gene TRBV20-1 combines with J gene TRBJ1-5; possible D gene TRBD1, 5 bases. The CDR3 is made up of 13 amino acids. The V gene's germline CDR1 is DFQATT and CDR2 SNEGSKA (reference sequence). Trimming took 1 base from V and 11 from J, leaving 15 bases between them. Here the CDR3 reads CSARGTGEGAQHF. The CDR3 coding sequence is TGCAGTGCTAGAGGTACGGGGGAAGGAGCCCAGCATTTT.

This clonotype was counted a few times. The V call is TRBV4-1, the J call TRBJ1-4; D is unclear. The ends were cut back, 2 bases at V and 10 bases at J, with 8 bases in the middle. The CDR3 is made up of 12 amino acids. The germline CDR1 and CDR2 sequences are MGHRA and YSYEKL. CDR3 coding DNA: TGCGCCAGCAGCCAAATGTGGGGAAAACTGTTTTTT. Translation: CASSQMWGKLFF.

This clonotype has a count of ten or more. The chain joins TRBV5-1 to TRBJ2-7; 7 positions agree with TRBD2. There are 14 residues in the CDR3. CDR1 is SGHRS and CDR2 is YFSETQ in the germline V gene. Trimming removed 4 bases from V and 5 bases from J; junction bases left unmatched: 9. The CDR3 protein is CASSRDAGVNEQYF. In DNA, the CDR3 is TGCGCCAGCAGCCGGGACGCGGGAGTAAACGAGCAGTACTTC.

This clonotype was detected a few times. The chain carries TRBV5-1 and TRBJ2-7; tentative D call: TRBD1 (6 bases). The CDR3 length is 14 residues. CDR1 SGHRS and CDR2 YFSETQ come from the germline V gene. Trimming left V 0 bases short and J 4 bases short, with 11 bases between. As DNA, the CDR3 is TGCGCCAGCAGCTTGGTCACAGGGAGTTACGAGCAGTACTTC. It yields the protein CASSLVTGSYEQYF.

This clonotype has at least ten counts. V is TRBV28 and J is TRBJ2-7; D gene ambiguous. There are 11 residues in the CDR3. The germline gives CDR1 MDHEN, CDR2 SYDVKM. Trimming left V 6 bases short and J 5 bases short, with 8 bases between. CDR3 in amino acids: CASSRVNEQYF. The CDR3 DNA sequence: TGTGCCAGCAGCCGTGTTAACGAGCAGTACTTC.

This clonotype was observed at least ten times. The CDR3 DNA reads TGTGCCAGCAGCTTAGTCACACTAGCTGCTATGGGGACCCAGTACTTC. It codes for CASSLVTLAAMGTQYF. The rearrangement joins TRBV7-2 to TRBJ2-5, with a tentative D call TRBD2 (6 bases). The V end was cut by 1 base, the J end by 7 bases, with 19 bases between. Germline V gives CDR1 SGHTA, CDR2 FQGNSA. The CDR3 is 16 residues long.